The entry below gives a single TCR beta chain sequence along with its context. No antigen is known for it. The record has no base qualities; no much larger clone is one base away. This entry belongs to a study of tumor-infiltrating lymphocytes in localized non-small cell lung cancer (dated by TCRdb to about 2021). In terms of the full investigation: Patients whose samples were collected after neoadjuvant chemotherapy, as well as both smokers and never-smokers and several histologies, were included in the cohort. From each patient came resected tumor tissue plus uninvolved lung tissue from that same patient, and the uninvolved lung tissue was described as non-adjacent to the tumor. Flow cytometry, multiplex immunofluorescence, RNA-seq, exome sequencing and proteomics were applied to the same patients as TCR sequencing, which was one of several integrated assays. The overall ICON cohort comprised 150 surgical patients with localized non-small cell lung cancer whose tumors were resected. A total of 45 to 65 patients were included in the paired tumor versus uninvolved lung comparison of immunoSEQ T-cell fraction. On the study overall, not on this receptor specifically: Different pieces of the same tissue were used for different assays, so technical variation could not be separated from intratumor heterogeneity. Assay coverage differed among patients according to how much tissue was available, so only a subset of the cohort had TCR sequencing. Higher T cell infiltration in tumors than in uninvolved lung tissue was supported by TCRbeta sequencing, consistent with immunofluorescence CD3 counts. No difference in TCR-derived T-cell fraction was observed between the flow cytometry-defined immunotypes IM1 (good prognosis) and IM2 (poor prognosis).

ICON enrollment began in April 2016, and the last patient was enrolled in late 2018. Fresh tumor and matched uninvolved tissue for in-depth immune analyses, including TCR sequencing, were collected from a subcohort of around 73 patients. TCR sequencing was performed on DNA isolated from bulk tissue, without cell sorting. The T-cell fraction in tumor and uninvolved lung tissue was provided by TCR sequencing with the immunoSEQ assay. In the authors' own workflow: For survival analysis, patients were split into high (upper tertile) and low (lower two tertiles) T-cell fraction groups and compared by log-rank test. Paired tumor versus uninvolved lung differences in T-cell fraction were tested with a signed-rank test. The clones in this table, taken by TCRdb from immuneACCESS, are in-frame only. Not every clone is retained; where verified, under half of the shortfall comes from an unresolved V gene, and the cause of the rest is unknown. That table is the source of V, J and clone size, and D and trimming were worked out from the DNA. The table for this sample lists 7,000 to 8,000 clones; about 74% of them were counted only once. In total, the top ten clones hold about 5.2% of the sample.

Trimming costs V 7 bases and J 4 bases, and their ends lie 11 bases apart. The CDR1 and CDR2 encoded by the germline V gene (reference sequence) are DFQATT and SNEGSKA. There are 11 amino acids in the CDR3, from cysteine to phenylalanine inclusive. Here the CDR3 DNA is all that survives: 33 bases in frame from base 1. The chain joins TRBV20-1 to TRBJ2-7, with TRBD1 perhaps the D gene, on 5 matching bases. The TCR sequence derives from a human donor with non-small cell lung cancer. Material for sequencing was uninvolved lung tissue not adjacent to the tumor. The DNA sequence follows: TGCAGTGTGTTAGCAGGGTACGAGCAGTACTTC. This encodes CSVLAGYEQYF.